The 21 T cell receptor beta chains in this list originate from one sample, sequenced in a study of OX40 agonist ivuxolimab in advanced cancers. The table came from immunoSEQ multiplex PCR; TCRdb's copy has only in-frame clones and leaves some out. The table shows approximately 99,000 clones, with around 90% occurring only once. This specimen consisted of CD4+ or CD8+ T cells sorted from blood, obtained in a trial of the OX40 agonist ivuxolimab. The receptor source for this set is an adult with an advanced solid tumor such as melanoma, head and neck, liver or kidney cancer.

The chain is built from TRBV19 and TRBJ1-2; 7 positions match TRBD1. Germline CDR1 and CDR2: LNHDA and SQIVND (reference sequence). The junction had 9 bases not matched to a gene; V was cut back by 7 bases and J by 4 bases. This CDR3 is built from 14 residues. The CDR3 DNA is TGTGCCAGTACCCCCGGGACAGACGTCTATGGCTACACCTTC. This encodes CASTPGTDVYGYTF.

This chain connects TRBV28 to TRBJ1-2; D is undetermined. CDR3 length: 12 residues. The germline CDR1 and CDR2 sequences are MDHEN and SYDVKM. Trimming pared 10 bases from V and 9 bases from J, leaving 18 bases between. Here the CDR3 DNA reads TGTGCCACCAATTCGGGGTCTATCCGCTACACCTTC. Amino acids: CATNSGSIRYTF.

This clone was detected once. The chain links TRBV30 to TRBJ1-4; 9 bases line up with TRBD1. In germline, CDR1 is GTSNPN, CDR2 SVGIG (reference sequence). V lost 0 bases and J lost 6; bases outside the gene matches: 5. The length of the CDR3 is 15 residues. The CDR3 reads CAWSVATGGHEKLFF. CDR3 bases: TGTGCCTGGAGTGTAGCGACAGGGGGGCATGAAAAACTGTTTTTT.

The chain links TRBV27 to TRBJ2-7, with 10 bases aligning to TRBD1. The germline gives CDR1 MNHEY, CDR2 SMNVEV (reference sequence). The V segment lost 5 bases and the J segment 2 bases; nucleotides outside the gene matches: 9. This CDR3 spans 16 amino acids. CDR3 in amino acids: CASSPPGQGRTYEQYF. The CDR3 nucleotides are TGTGCCAGCAGTCCTCCGGGACAGGGGAGAACCTACGAGCAGTACTTC.

This clone was seen once. The chain joins TRBV28 to TRBJ1-4, with unresolved D. The V end was cut by 2 bases, the J end by 4 bases, with 11 bases between. The CDR3 runs to 15 residues. Germline values: CDR1 MDHEN, CDR2 SYDVKM. The CDR3 spells CASSLGGQINEKLFF. The CDR3 nucleotides read TGTGCCAGCAGTTTAGGAGGGCAGATTAATGAAAAACTGTTTTTT.

The chain is built from TRBV6-1 and TRBJ1-4, with 8 bases fitting TRBD1. The CDR3 has 13 residues. Losses at the gene ends were 6 bases for V and 7 bases for J; bases not matched to a gene: 4. Germline lookup yields CDR1 MNHNS and CDR2 SASEGT. The DNA for the CDR3 is TGTGCCAGCAGACCACAGGGGGGTGAAAAACTGTTTTTT. Its protein product is CASRPQGGEKLFF.

The chain recombines TRBV23-1 with TRBJ1-4; 9 nucleotides align to TRBD1. TRBV23-1 is filed as an ORF, its function uncertain. Trimming cost V 10 bases and J 6 bases; bases outside gene matches: 9. This CDR3 has 14 amino acids. CDR3: CATMLGQGDEKLFF. CDR3 coding DNA: TGCGCCACCATGTTGGGACAGGGTGATGAAAAACTGTTTTTT.

This clone was seen just once. In nucleotides, the CDR3 is TGTGCCAGCAGCCAGACCCGTCAATGGAGCTATGGCTACACCTTC. This sequence encodes CASSQTRQWSYGYTF. This sequence joins TRBV6-5 and TRBJ1-2; D is unclear. The CDR3 contains 15 residues. Germline assignment: CDR1 MNHEY and CDR2 SVGAGI. V lost 6 bases to trimming and J lost 4 bases, with 18 bases between them.

The gene calls are TRBV9 and TRBJ1-3; no definite D call. Between the trimmed V and J ends, which lost 0 bases and 4 bases, there was a span of 14 bases. CDR1 and CDR2 from the germline V gene are SGDLS and YYNGEE. The CDR3 length is 16 residues. DNA of the CDR3: TGTGCCAGCAGCGTAGAGGGTAGTTATTCCGGAAACACCATATATTTT. It specifies CASSVEGSYSGNTIYF.

The rearrangement joins TRBV6-6 to TRBJ1-1; D uncertain. V dropped 2 bases and J dropped 2 bases, with 6 bases sitting between them. The CDR3 covers 13 residues. Looked up from germline, CDR1 is MNHNY and CDR2 is SVGAGI (reference sequence). CDR3 sequence (DNA): TGTGCCAGCAGTTACGACCCTAACACTGAAGCTTTCTTT. Amino acids: CASSYDPNTEAFF.

The chain couples TRBV25-1 to TRBJ2-7; D is unclear. CDR1 and CDR2 (germline): MGHDK, SYGVNS. This CDR3 has 13 residues. V lost 6 bases, J lost 4 bases, and 13 bases lay in between. The CDR3 bases are TGTGCCAGCAGGTCTGAATACGGGTACGAGCAGTACTTC. Residues: CASRSEYGYEQYF.

Comments on this clone: A junction boundary mismatches the germline segment, possibly from a read error. The chain joins TRBV11-2 to TRBJ1-2; no clear D gene. The CDR3 covers 13 residues. Germline-derived CDR1 and CDR2 are SGHAT and FQNNGV. The CDR3: CTSSLGLGSGYTF. CDR3 bases: TGTACCAGCAGCTTAGGTTTAGGGTCTGGCTACACCTTC.

The chain combines TRBV19 with TRBJ2-5; the match to TRBD1 covers 7 bases. Looked up from germline, CDR1 is LNHDA and CDR2 is SQIVND (reference sequence). There are 13 residues in the CDR3. V lost 6 bases, J lost 2 bases, and 3 bases stayed unmatched. In nucleotides, the CDR3 is TGTGCCAGTAGCGGGACAGCACAAGAGACCCAGTACTTC. This encodes CASSGTAQETQYF.

This chain connects TRBV6-5 to TRBJ2-3; maybe TRBD1 (5 bases). This CDR3 region has 12 residues. V dropped 5 bases and J dropped 4 bases, with 7 bases sitting between them. The germline CDR1 and CDR2 sequences are MNHEY and SVGAGI. For the CDR3, the DNA is TGTGCCAGCAGTGAAGGGGCAGATACGCAGTATTTT. Its translation: CASSEGADTQYF.

The V gene is TRBV19, the J gene TRBJ2-5, with D perhaps matching TRBD1 (9 bases). The germline V gene has CDR1 LNHDA and CDR2 SQIVND (reference sequence). V lost 4 bases, J lost 5 bases, and 32 bases lay in between. This CDR3 is 20 amino acids long. The CDR3 coding sequence is TGTGCCAGTAGTAAGCTCGGGACAGGGATAAGCGGGGGTGATGTGGAGACCCAGTACTTC. It yields the protein CASSKLGTGISGGDVETQYF.

The chain combines TRBV6-1 with TRBJ2-7; 11 bases align to TRBD2. Losses at the gene ends were 3 bases for V and 6 bases for J; bases not matched to a gene: 4. The CDR3 runs 14 residues. The germline V gene encodes CDR1 MNHNS and CDR2 SASEGT. The CDR3 nucleotides are TGTGCCAGCAGTGAGAGTAGCGGGGGGGTCGAGCAGTACTTC. This gives the protein CASSESSGGVEQYF.

The chain joins TRBV30 to TRBJ2-2; the D is unclear. Germline CDR1 GTSNPN, CDR2 SVGIG (reference sequence). CDR3 length: 14 residues. Between the trimmed V and J ends, which lost 4 bases and 7 bases, there was a span of 16 bases. CDR3 in DNA: TGTGCCTGGAAATCTCCCGGGTCGGGCGGGGAGCTGTTTTTT. Its protein is CAWKSPGSGGELFF. The whole variable domain, remainder taken from reference TRBV30 and TRBJ2-2, is SQTIHQWPATLVQPVGSPLSLECTVEGTSNPNLYWYRQAAGRGLQLLFYSVGIGQISSEVPQNLSASRPQDRQFILSSKKLLLSDSGFYLCAWKSPGSGGELFFGEGSRLTVL.

J is TRBJ1-2 and V is TRBV19, with 7 bases lining up with TRBD1. V was clipped by 7 bases and J by 2 bases; unmatched bases: 10. Germline CDR1 reads LNHDA; CDR2 reads SQIVND (reference sequence). The CDR3 sequence is 15 residues long. The CDR3 here is CASKTRDSLNYGYTF. DNA for the CDR3: TGTGCCAGTAAGACCCGGGACAGTCTAAACTATGGCTACACCTTC.

V and J are TRBV19 and TRBJ1-2; D may be TRBD1 (5 bases). Germline lookup yields CDR1 LNHDA and CDR2 SQIVND (reference sequence). CDR3 length equals 14 residues. With 3 bases removed from V and 5 bases from J, the gap between germline ends came to 13 bases. The CDR3 DNA reads TGTGCCAGTAGTATGACCGGGACGGATTATGGCTACACCTTC. Its protein product is CASSMTGTDYGYTF.

The CDR3 nucleotides are TGCGCCAGCAGCCAAGGGGACAGGGGTTGGACTGAAGCTTTCTTT. Protein product: CASSQGDRGWTEAFF. The V and J genes are TRBV4-1 and TRBJ1-1; 10 bases line up with TRBD1. V was pared by 1 base and J by 5 bases, with 4 bases of the junction left unmatched. CDR3 length equals 15 residues. The V gene's germline CDR1 is MGHRA and CDR2 YSYEKL.

J is TRBJ1-4 and V is TRBV5-1; maybe TRBD1 (5 bases). The V end lost 6 bases, the J end lost 5 bases, and 17 bases lay between the germline ends. CDR1 is SGHRS, CDR2 YFSETQ, per germline. The CDR3 covers 15 residues. The CDR3 DNA is TGCGCCAGCACCCTCTCAGGGATGAAGAATGAAAAACTGTTTTTT. Translation: CASTLSGMKNEKLFF. Looking up the rest from reference TRBV5-1 and TRBJ1-4 gives the full variable domain: KAGVTQTPRYLIKTRGQQVTLSCSPISGHRSVSWYQQTPGQGLQFLFEYFSETQRNKGNFPGRFSGRQFSNSRSEMNVSTLELGDSALYLCASTLSGMKNEKLFFGSGTQLSVL.